This T cell receptor beta chain stems from a study of breast tumors, draining lymph nodes, adjacent tissues. This clonotype was seen repeatedly, ten times or more. Its antigen remains unidentified. Study results and caveats: Tumor repertoires ranked between lymph nodes and nontumor tissue in diversity, with V and J gene preferences.

V dropped 5 bases and J dropped 3 bases, with 17 bases sitting between them. Germline CDR1 reads SGHVT; CDR2 reads SQSDAQ. The CDR3 loop spans 15 amino acids. TCRdb re-called the multiplex PCR reads through MiXCR, storing one row per CDR3 protein. Among approximately 45,000 distinct CDR3 sequences listed, 20% to 25% were seen once. Sequenced: breast tumor tissue. This clonotype was sampled from a female donor with breast cancer. Some clones in this sample may be carry-over from other donors' samples. The chain uses TRBV7-4 and TRBJ2-7; possible D gene TRBD2, 5 bases. CDR3 residues: CASSQLGNSNYEQYF. CDR3 nucleotides: TGTGCCAGCAGCCAACTAGGGAATTCTAACTACGAGCAGTACTTC.